This T cell receptor (beta chain) was captured by sequencing in a study of T cells in localized non-small cell lung cancer. Study results and caveats: Measurement of T cell clonality placed uninvolved adjacent lung highest, above the level in tumor. Owing to sequencing of a solitary tumor region, heterogeneity cannot be discounted. Out of the top 100 tumor clones, a median around 57 were seen in adjacent lung. Higher adjacent-lung clonality was associated with shorter survival.

In its sample, this clone ranks as medium-sized. Antigen: not known. Sequencing used immunoSEQ multiplex PCR; TCRdb keeps in-frame clones, though not all of them. This table has about 2,300 clones, roughly 24% appearing once. Trimming shortened V by 5 bases and J by 0 bases, and 11 bases separated the two germline ends. The CDR3 consists of 14 residues. Germline loops: CDR1 SGHNT, CDR2 YENEEA. J is TRBJ2-7 and V is TRBV11-3; D ambiguous. This TCR was sampled from a woman aged 40 to 75 with stage II lung adenocarcinoma. This specimen consisted of lung tumor tissue, obtained before any cancer treatment. The CDR3 DNA sequence: TGTGCCAGCAGCCCAATTGACGACTCCTACGAGCAGTACTTC. It is translated as CASSPIDDSYEQYF. The variable domain in full, completed from reference TRBV11-3 and TRBJ2-7, reads EAGVVQSPRYKIIEKKQPVAFWCNPISGHNTLYWYLQNLGQGPELLIRYENEEAVDDSQLPKDRFSAERLKGVDSTLKIQPAELGDSAVYLCASSPIDDSYEQYFGPGTRLTVT.